These T cell receptor beta chains were read from a single sample in a study of T cells in Graves' hyperthyroidism and ophthalmopathy. TCRdb re-derived calls from the multiplex PCR reads in MiXCR, one entry per CDR3 protein. The data hold 490,000 or so distinct CDR3 sequences, with 40% to 55% observed a single time. Sequencing used peripheral blood or thyroid tissue (not recorded which). These receptors originate from an adult woman with Graves' disease, either hyperthyroidism or ophthalmopathy (not recorded which). Both conserved end residues are part of each CDR3. The order of the fields is V gene, D gene, J gene, clone size, CDR3 DNA, CDR3 protein. D genes are given only for firm matches. Clone size, where shown, is once, few, many, or a class for clones that have expanded.

V gene: TRBV2
D gene: NA
J gene: TRBJ1-3
clone size: NA
CDR3 DNA: TGTGCCAGCTCAGGGCTCCCTGGAAACACCATATATTTT
CDR3 protein: CASSGLPGNTIYF

V gene: TRBV4-1
D gene: TRBD1
J gene: TRBJ1-2
clone size: few
CDR3 DNA: TGCGCCAGCAGCCACGTCCCGGGACAGGGACACTATGGCTACACCTTC
CDR3 protein: CASSHVPGQGHYGYTF

V gene: TRBV14
D gene: TRBD2
J gene: TRBJ2-2
clone size: many
CDR3 DNA: TGTGCCAGCAGCCACACGGGAGGCACCGGGGAGCTGTTTTTT
CDR3 protein: CASSHTGGTGELFF

V gene: TRBV29-1
D gene: NA
J gene: TRBJ2-7
clone size: few
CDR3 DNA: TGCAGCTTAGGGGGAGGGCCCGGCTACGAGCAGTACTTC
CDR3 protein: CSLGGGPGYEQYF

V gene: TRBV10-1
D gene: NA
J gene: TRBJ2-7
clone size: few
CDR3 DNA: TGCGCCAGCAGTGATGGTGGGGTCGGCTACGAGCAGTACTTC
CDR3 protein: CASSDGGVGYEQYF

V gene: TRBV9
D gene: TRBD2
J gene: TRBJ2-7
clone size: many
CDR3 DNA: TGTGCCAGCAGCGTCGGACTAGCGGGACACGAGCAGTACTTC
CDR3 protein: CASSVGLAGHEQYF

V gene: TRBV12-3/TRBV12-4
D gene: TRBD1
J gene: TRBJ1-5
clone size: NA
CDR3 DNA: TGTGCCAGCAGCCTGACAGGGGCGGACAATCAGCCCCAGCATTTT
CDR3 protein: CASSLTGADNQPQHF

V gene: TRBV10-3
D gene: NA
J gene: TRBJ1-1
clone size: NA
CDR3 DNA: TGTGCCATCAGTGAGTCGAGGGGGAACACTGAAGCTTTCTTT
CDR3 protein: CAISESRGNTEAFF

V gene: TRBV7-9
D gene: NA
J gene: TRBJ2-1
clone size: NA
CDR3 DNA: TGTGCCAGCAGCCATTTCGCGAACAATGAGCAGTTCTTC
CDR3 protein: CASSHFANNEQFF

V gene: TRBV28
D gene: NA
J gene: TRBJ2-2
clone size: few
CDR3 DNA: TGTGCCAGCAGTTTGTCTGCCGGGATCGGAGGGGAGCTGTTTTTT
CDR3 protein: CASSLSAGIGGELFF

V gene: TRBV6-5
D gene: TRBD2
J gene: TRBJ2-2
clone size: once
CDR3 DNA: TGTGCCAGCGGGACTAGCAACACCGGGGAGCTGTTTTTT
CDR3 protein: CASGTSNTGELFF

V gene: TRBV10-3
D gene: TRBD1
J gene: TRBJ1-6
clone size: many
CDR3 DNA: TGTGCCATCACCCGAACAGGGGTCGGGTCACCCCTCCACTTT
CDR3 protein: CAITRTGVGSPLHF

V gene: TRBV7-9
D gene: NA
J gene: TRBJ1-4
clone size: many
CDR3 DNA: TGTGCCAGCAGCTCCCGACAGAACCAGAATGAAAAACTGTTTTTT
CDR3 protein: CASSSRQNQNEKLFF

V gene: TRBV7-6
D gene: TRBD2
J gene: TRBJ2-7
clone size: many
CDR3 DNA: TGTGCCAGCAGCCCCACCCCCTTTAGCGGGAGCCTGCACGAGCAGTACTTC
CDR3 protein: CASSPTPFSGSLHEQYF

V gene: TRBV2
D gene: NA
J gene: TRBJ1-6
clone size: NA
CDR3 DNA: TGTGCCAGCATGGGACCAGGTGATTCACCCCTCCACTTT
CDR3 protein: CASMGPGDSPLHF

V gene: TRBV6-5
D gene: NA
J gene: TRBJ1-5
clone size: NA
CDR3 DNA: TGTGCCAGCAGCCAGACAGTCTATCAGCTCCAGCATTTT
CDR3 protein: CASSQTVYQLQHF

V gene: TRBV29-1
D gene: TRBD1
J gene: TRBJ1-2
clone size: many
CDR3 DNA: TGCAGCGTCAGCACCGGGACAGCGGGCTATGGCTACACCTTC
CDR3 protein: CSVSTGTAGYGYTF

V gene: TRBV6-2/TRBV6-3
D gene: NA
J gene: TRBJ1-6
clone size: few
CDR3 DNA: TGTGCCAGCACCCAACAGTCCCGGGCTAATTCACCCCTCCACTTT
CDR3 protein: CASTQQSRANSPLHF

V gene: TRBV4-2
D gene: NA
J gene: TRBJ1-4
clone size: many
CDR3 DNA: TGTGCCAGCAGCCAAGTCCCAGGGGTGGATGAAAAACTGTTTTTT
CDR3 protein: CASSQVPGVDEKLFF

V gene: TRBV6-2/TRBV6-3
D gene: NA
J gene: TRBJ1-5
clone size: many
CDR3 DNA: TGTGCCAGCAGTTCCTCCTCTGGTCAGCCCCAGCATTTT
CDR3 protein: CASSSSSGQPQHF

V gene: TRBV7-9
D gene: NA
J gene: TRBJ1-2
clone size: few
CDR3 DNA: TGTGCCAGCAGTCAAAAACCTCGGAGTGGCTACACCTTC
CDR3 protein: CASSQKPRSGYTF

V gene: TRBV25-1
D gene: NA
J gene: TRBJ2-5
clone size: once
CDR3 DNA: TGTGCTGGAGGGGGGGGGACCCAAGAGATCCAGTACTTC
CDR3 protein: CAGGGGTQEIQYF

V gene: TRBV10-3
D gene: NA
J gene: TRBJ2-5
clone size: many
CDR3 DNA: TGTGCCATCAGTGAGGTAGAGGAGACCCAGTACTTC
CDR3 protein: CAISEVEETQYF

V gene: TRBV10-1
D gene: NA
J gene: TRBJ1-1
clone size: NA
CDR3 DNA: TGCGCCAGCAGTGAGTCAGTCGACAGCTACACTGAAGCTTTCTTT
CDR3 protein: CASSESVDSYTEAFF

V gene: TRBV12-3/TRBV12-4
D gene: TRBD1
J gene: TRBJ2-7
clone size: NA
CDR3 DNA: TGTGCCAGCAGTTTAACAGGGGGGATCGACGAGCAGTACTTC
CDR3 protein: CASSLTGGIDEQYF

V gene: TRBV7-9
D gene: TRBD1
J gene: TRBJ2-7
clone size: NA
CDR3 DNA: TGTGCCAGCAGCCACCGGGACAGTGTGCGCTACGAGCAGTACTTC
CDR3 protein: CASSHRDSVRYEQYF

V gene: TRBV2
D gene: NA
J gene: TRBJ1-1
clone size: NA
CDR3 DNA: TGTGCTAGTTTTATTGGGAGTGGGACTGAAGCTTTCTTT
CDR3 protein: CASFIGSGTEAFF

V gene: TRBV6-4
D gene: NA
J gene: TRBJ2-3
clone size: few
CDR3 DNA: TGTGCCAGCAGTGCCTCAGAGAATACGCAGTATTTT
CDR3 protein: CASSASENTQYF

V gene: TRBV2
D gene: NA
J gene: TRBJ2-5
clone size: NA
CDR3 DNA: TGTGCCAGCAGTGAATCGGGGGAGGTGGGAGAGACCCAGTACTTC
CDR3 protein: CASSESGEVGETQYF